The TCR beta chain under discussion was sequenced for a study of blood T cell repertoires in COVID-19. As for the study in general: Spain, Italy and the United States supplied samples that represented acute and convalescent COVID-19. Sources were T cells, B-cell-depleted T cells, or PBMCs; the material itself was cDNA or gDNA.

All enrollees were roughly 18 to 95 years old and from 20 to 30 US areas. CDR3 length equals 15 residues. V was pared by 2 bases and J by 0 bases, with 10 bases between. Looked up from germline, CDR1 is KGHSH and CDR2 is LQKENI. Sequenced by immunoSEQ multiplex PCR; TCRdb stores in-frame clones only, minus some. The sample yields a few hundred thousand clones, about four fifths seen once. The sequencing sample was made of PBMCs or T cells enriched from blood (not recorded which). The sequence came from a man aged 45-65 years who had recovered from COVID-19. The V gene is TRBV18, the J gene TRBJ1-2; the D gene is possibly TRBD1 (5 bases). The CDR3 here is CASSPIDSANYGYTF. The CDR3 DNA is TGTGCCAGCTCACCAATAGACAGCGCTAACTATGGCTACACCTTC. The full variable domain, with the rest looked up from reference TRBV18 and TRBJ1-2, is NAGVMQNPRHLVRRRGQEARLRCSPMKGHSHVYWYRQLPEEGLKFMVYLQKENIIDESGMPKERFSAEFPKEGPSILRIQQVVRGDSAAYFCASSPIDSANYGYTFGSGTRLTVV.